The subject of this entry is one T cell receptor beta chain. The antigen is not known. Assay: immunoSEQ multiplex PCR; the TCRdb copy retains only in-frame clones and omits some. The sample holds roughly 61,000 clones, 87% seen once. The CDR3 length is 16 residues. CDR1 and CDR2 from the germline V gene are ENHRY and SYGVKD. The germline V and J ends were trimmed by 5 bases and 3 bases, with 18 bases remaining between them. The sample belongs to a study of lymphopenia after photon versus proton radiotherapy. Broader study findings: Better survival with proton therapy was suggested as possible, not demonstrated. Proton therapy kept repertoires fairly stable, unlike photons, which gained effector/memory cells. Larger post-nadir TCR diversity loss correlated inversely with survival in deceased patients. Oligoclonal CD8+ Temra expansion after nadir drove photon patients' diversity drop.

The receptor was isolated from an elderly man with esophageal cancer. The chain carries TRBV10-3 and TRBJ2-3, with D possibly matching TRBD2 (6 bases). Here the sequenced sample was peripheral blood, taken from a patient treated with proton-based radiotherapy. CDR3 bases: TGTGCCATCAGTCCCCGTGGCGGGACCAGGACAGATACGCAGTATTTT. Translation gives CAISPRGGTRTDTQYF.